This T cell receptor (beta chain) was recovered during a study of OX40 agonist ivuxolimab in advanced cancers. About the research overall: Cohort: 75% to 90% men, mean age roughly 60, aged roughly 20 to 79.

CDR1 is LGHNA, CDR2 YSLEER, per germline. CDR3 length: 13 amino acids. The protocol was immunoSEQ multiplex PCR, while the TCRdb copy is restricted to in-frame clones and leaves out a portion. This sample has some 80,000 clones, with just under 85% found just once. The TCR comes from an adult with an advanced solid tumor such as melanoma, head and neck, liver or kidney cancer. The chain has TRBV4-3 and TRBJ2-5, with a tentative D call TRBD1 (5 bases). The last part of the DNA fits TRBJ2-7 better; the J call may be wrong. The sample in question was CD4+ or CD8+ T cells sorted from blood, obtained in a trial of the OX40 agonist ivuxolimab. CDR3 sequence reads: CASSQDTRGEQYF. The CDR3 DNA follows: TGCGCCAGCAGCCAAGATACAAGGGGCGAGCAGTACTTC.